The 10 T cell receptor beta chains below come from one sample, sequenced in a study of T cells expressing NK-cell markers. TCRdb reprocessed the 5' RACE reads, keeping one entry per CDR3 protein, no DNA. There are around 140,000 distinct CDR3 sequences in the sample, with around 12% held by the top ten. Sequencing was performed on blood T cells: a sorted CD56 or NKG2C T cell subset, CD4+ or CD8+ T cells, or bulk PBMC T cells (not recorded which). The receptors were gathered from a young man in good health.

The chain joins TRBV10-3 to TRBJ1-1. The CDR3 has 13 amino acids. The germline V gene has CDR1 ENHRY and CDR2 SYGVKD. Here the CDR3 reads CAISDGDGREAFF.

This chain joins TRBV3-1 and TRBJ2-1. The germline gives CDR1 LGHDT, CDR2 YNNKEL (reference sequence). The CDR3 runs to 15 residues. This CDR3 reads CASSQDFGSYNEQFF.

This chain links TRBV6-5 with TRBJ2-1; TCRdb's D call, TRBD1, is unchecked because there is no DNA. CDR1 is MNHEY, CDR2 SVGAGI, per germline. CDR3 size: 13 residues. This CDR3 reads CASSSLADNEQFF.

V is TRBV6-1 and J is TRBJ2-3; TCRdb reports TRBD1, a call that lacks DNA to check it against. CDR1 is MNHNS and CDR2 is SASEGT in the germline V gene. The CDR3 consists of 15 residues. The CDR3 region is CASSRDRPRTDTQYF.

The chain has TRBV3-1 and TRBJ2-3. Germline CDR1 is LGHDT and CDR2 is YNNKEL (reference sequence). This CDR3 contains 13 residues. CDR3 amino acids: CASSQASTDTQYF.

The chain is built from TRBV4-3 and TRBJ1-1; TCRdb designates TRBD1, a call that cannot be tested without DNA. Germline loops: CDR1 LGHNA, CDR2 YSLEER. This CDR3 comprises 15 residues. The CDR3 loop is CASSSLRGTNTEAFF.

CDR3 sequence: CATTSGSYNEQFF. The V gene is TRBV10-3, the J gene TRBJ2-1; TCRdb's D call of TRBD2 is untestable without DNA. CDR1 and CDR2 (germline): ENHRY, SYGVKD. This CDR3 contains 13 residues.

The rearrangement uses TRBV4-1 and TRBJ2-1; TCRdb proposes TRBD1, but this gene call is untestable without DNA. The CDR3 is 15 residues long. Per the germline V gene, CDR1 is MGHRA and CDR2 is YSYEKL. The chain's CDR3 is CASSQAGGGYNEQFF.

The rearrangement links TRBV7-8 to TRBJ2-1; TCRdb reports TRBD1, a call that lacks DNA to check it against. The CDR3 has 15 residues. Germline CDR1 reads SGHVS; CDR2 reads FQNEAQ. The CDR3 sequence: CASSLAPTPYNEQFF.

This sequence joins TRBV6-6 and TRBJ1-4; TCRdb's D call of TRBD1 is untestable without DNA. The CDR3 covers 13 residues. Germline CDR1 MNHNY, CDR2 SVGAGI (reference sequence). The CDR3 region is CASRRQGNEKLFF.